This T cell receptor beta chain was captured in a study of blood T cell repertoires in COVID-19. The wider study: In each case, the material was cDNA or gDNA derived from T cells, B-cell-depleted T cells, or PBMCs.

In germline, CDR1 is SGHRS, CDR2 YFSETQ. V lost 0 bases, J lost 2 bases, and 12 bases lay in between. This CDR3 comprises 15 residues. Study processing details: Amplification with reference gene primers provided the estimates of nucleated cell counts. Assay used: immunoSEQ multiplex PCR; TCRdb lists only in-frame clones, some missing. For V, J and clone size, that table is used; D and trimming come from the DNA. Of around 51,000 clones listed, 90% are singletons. The sample was peripheral blood. The source is a man aged 65 to 79 with acute or convalescent COVID-19. The rearrangement links TRBV5-1 to TRBJ2-7; no reliable D call. The chain's CDR3 is CASSLARSVTYEQYF. The CDR3 DNA follows: TGCGCCAGCAGCTTGGCCCGATCAGTCACCTACGAGCAGTACTTC.